This T cell receptor beta chain stems from a study of PD-1 blockade in classical Hodgkin lymphoma. Time point here: cycle 4 day 1 (C4D1), after 6 weeks of nivolumab. Following autologous stem cell transplantation, relapse occurred in every patient, and exposure to brentuximab vedotin varied. The method was immunoSEQ multiplex PCR; TCRdb's version includes in-frame clones alone and lacks a portion of them. Seen here are 100,000 or so clones, around 93% observed once, and the top ten hold just under 2%. The germline CDR1 and CDR2 sequences are SGHNT and YYREEE (reference sequence). V lost 5 bases, J lost 1 base, and 9 bases lay in between. CDR3 size: 14 residues.

The V and J genes are TRBV5-4 and TRBJ2-2, with unresolved D. This TCR was recovered from a human donor with classical Hodgkin lymphoma. The source material was peripheral blood mononuclear cells (PBMCs), sampled before the fourth cycle of nivolumab. The CDR3 protein is CASRAARNTGELFF. Here the CDR3 DNA reads TGTGCCAGCAGGGCCGCACGGAACACCGGGGAGCTGTTTTTT.